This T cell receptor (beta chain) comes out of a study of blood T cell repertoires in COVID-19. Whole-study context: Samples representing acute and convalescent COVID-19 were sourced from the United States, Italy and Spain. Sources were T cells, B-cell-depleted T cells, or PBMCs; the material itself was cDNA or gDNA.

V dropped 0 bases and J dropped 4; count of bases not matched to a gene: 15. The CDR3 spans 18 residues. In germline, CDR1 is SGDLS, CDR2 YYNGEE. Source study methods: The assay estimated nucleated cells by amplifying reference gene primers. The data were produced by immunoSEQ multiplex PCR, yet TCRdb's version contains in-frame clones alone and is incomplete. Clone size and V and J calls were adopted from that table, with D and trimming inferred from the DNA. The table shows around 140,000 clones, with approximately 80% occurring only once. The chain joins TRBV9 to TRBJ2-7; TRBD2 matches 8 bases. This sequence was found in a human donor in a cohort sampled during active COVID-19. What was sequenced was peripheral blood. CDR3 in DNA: TGTGCCAGCAGCGTAGGCGGTGGGCAAGGAGCGGGAGCATACGAGCAGTACTTC. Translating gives CASSVGGGQGAGAYEQYF.